This is a list of T cell receptor beta chains from one sample in a study of brain T cells in children with intractable seizures. Profiled with immunoSEQ multiplex PCR; TCRdb holds only in-frame clones, not every one. The repertoire consists of 55,000 to 80,000 clones, with more than 95% occurring once and the leading ten covering 0.35% to 0.4%. Sequences were derived from peripheral blood, sampled at surgery. These receptors were taken from a boy in the first two years of life with focal cortical dysplasia and intractable seizures. Both conserved end residues are part of each CDR3. A D gene is named only where the DNA matches it firmly. Clone size is given for some rows only: seen once, a few or many times, or a class if the clone is expanded.

>16|TRBJ1-6|-|-|TRBV9
CASSPDPSSYNSPLHF
TGTGCCAGCAGCCCAGACCCGAGCTCCTATAATTCACCCCTCCACTTT
>18|TRBJ2-2|once|-|TRBV19
CASSIGASGVTNTGELFF
TGTGCCAGTAGTATAGGAGCCTCGGGGGTCACGAACACCGGGGAGCTGTTTTTT
>15|TRBJ2-7|-|-|TRBV7-8
CASSLAPGGTSEQYF
TGTGCCAGCAGCTTAGCGCCCGGGGGAACTAGCGAGCAGTACTTC
>14|TRBJ1-1|-|-|TRBV5-8
CASRIDPPYTEAFF
TGTGCCAGCAGGATCGACCCCCCTTACACTGAAGCTTTCTTT
>18|TRBJ1-1|-|TRBD1|TRBV24-1
CATSDPRGQGGMNTEAFF
TGTGCCACCAGTGACCCAAGAGGACAGGGGGGTATGAACACTGAAGCTTTCTTT
>16|TRBJ1-2|-|-|TRBV11-2
CASSLGVMGGAVGYTF
TGTGCCAGCAGCTTAGGAGTCATGGGGGGGGCGGTCGGCTACACCTTC
>14|TRBJ2-3|-|-|TRBV29-1
CSVERTRGTDTQYF
TGCAGCGTTGAGAGGACAAGGGGGACAGATACGCAGTATTTT
>15|TRBJ2-7|-|TRBD2|TRBV5-6
CASSPSGRSSYEQYF
TGTGCCAGCAGCCCTAGCGGGAGAAGCTCCTACGAGCAGTACTTC
>15|TRBJ1-4|once|-|TRBV3-1/TRBV3-2
CASSQAGSSNEKLFF
TGTGCCAGCAGCCAAGCGGGGTCATCAAACGAAAAACTGTTTTTT
>13|TRBJ2-3|-|-|TRBV7-2
CASSLQAEDTQYF
TGTGCCAGCAGCTTACAGGCAGAAGATACGCAGTATTTT
>18|TRBJ2-3|-|TRBD2|TRBV4-2
CASSQGFRGRAWPDTQYF
TGTGCCAGCAGCCAAGGGTTTCGCGGGAGGGCCTGGCCAGATACGCAGTATTTT
>16|TRBJ2-1|-|TRBD2|TRBV7-6
CASSGLAGPSNNEQFF
TGTGCCAGCAGTGGACTAGCGGGACCATCAAACAATGAGCAGTTCTTC
>14|TRBJ2-3|-|-|TRBV10-3
CAISEQGPTDTQYF
TGTGCCATCAGTGAGCAGGGACCCACAGATACGCAGTATTTT
>11|TRBJ1-2|-|-|TRBV20-1
CSAKDPRGYTF
TGCAGTGCAAAGGACCCGAGGGGCTACACCTTC
>18|TRBJ2-1|-|TRBD2|TRBV7-8
CASSLPRSSGRQYNEQFF
TGTGCCAGCAGCTTACCCCGGAGTAGCGGGAGACAATACAATGAGCAGTTCTTC
>13|TRBJ1-1|-|TRBD1|TRBV7-8
CASSVDRGTEAFF
TGTGCCAGCAGCGTTGACAGGGGGACTGAAGCTTTCTTT
>15|TRBJ2-1|-|TRBD2|TRBV5-1
CASSPSGGLYNEQFF
TGCGCCAGCAGCCCTAGCGGGGGCCTTTACAATGAGCAGTTCTTC
>14|TRBJ1-6|once|-|TRBV7-2
CASSLVVYNSPLHF
TGTGCCAGCAGCTTAGTGGTTTATAATTCACCCCTCCACTTT
>12|TRBJ2-6|-|-|TRBV9
CASSPGANVLTF
TGTGCCAGCTCCCCTGGGGCCAACGTCCTGACTTTC
>14|TRBJ2-7|few|TRBD1|TRBV29-1
CSAFGTGDSYEQYF
TGCAGCGCCTTTGGGACAGGGGACTCCTACGAGCAGTACTTC
>14|TRBJ1-1|-|-|TRBV3-1/TRBV3-2
CASSPFPASTEAFF
TGTGCCAGCAGCCCCTTCCCGGCTAGCACTGAAGCTTTCTTT
>14|TRBJ1-6|once|-|TRBV9
CASSLGPTNSPLHF
TGTGCCAGCAGCCTCGGACCGACCAATTCACCCCTCCACTTT
>14|TRBJ2-7|-|-|TRBV7-9
CASSLLEGPYEQYF
TGTGCCAGCAGCTTATTGGAGGGACCCTACGAGCAGTACTTC
>14|TRBJ1-6|-|TRBD1|TRBV10-3
CATQDRVSNSPLHF
TGTGCCACCCAGGACAGGGTTAGTAATTCACCCCTCCACTTT
>13|TRBJ1-5|-|-|TRBV19
CASSTRTDQPQHF
TGTGCCAGTAGTACCAGGACGGATCAGCCCCAGCATTTT
>12|TRBJ1-1|-|-|TRBV5-4
CASSLDRGEAFF
TGTGCCAGCAGCTTGGATAGGGGGGAAGCTTTCTTT
>20|TRBJ2-3|-|-|TRBV4-1
CASSLPVAQTWPPSTDTQYF
TGCGCCAGCAGCCTGCCCGTGGCCCAAACCTGGCCCCCTAGCACAGATACGCAGTATTTT
>14|TRBJ2-3|-|-|TRBV7-9
CASSLSGAADTQYF
TGTGCCAGCAGCTTATCAGGGGCCGCAGATACGCAGTATTTT
>13|TRBJ2-1|-|TRBD2|TRBV7-2
CASSSRTSNEQFF
TGTGCCAGCAGCTCGCGGACTAGCAATGAGCAGTTCTTC
>14|TRBJ2-7|-|-|TRBV6-1
CASSEAGRNYEQYF
TGTGCCAGCAGTGAAGCGGGGAGAAACTACGAGCAGTACTTC
>14|TRBJ2-7|once|-|TRBV6-1
CASSEAVRVYEQYF
TGTGCCAGCAGTGAAGCAGTCAGGGTCTACGAGCAGTACTTC
>14|TRBJ1-1|-|TRBD1|TRBV5-1
CASRRTGGDTEAFF
TGCGCCAGCAGAAGGACAGGGGGAGACACTGAAGCTTTCTTT
>14|TRBJ2-7|-|-|TRBV7-2
CASSPLGAFDEQYF
TGTGCCAGCAGCCCCCTGGGGGCTTTCGACGAGCAGTACTTC
>14|TRBJ2-3|once|-|TRBV5-4
CASSLDYYTDTQYF
TGTGCCAGCAGCTTGGATTATTACACAGATACGCAGTATTTT
>12|TRBJ2-5|-|-|TRBV20-1
CSASPHEETQYF
TGCAGTGCTAGTCCCCATGAAGAGACCCAGTACTTC
>16|TRBJ1-6|-|TRBD1|TRBV7-2
CASSPGLDRAYSPLHF
TGTGCCAGCAGCCCAGGCCTGGACAGGGCTTATTCACCCCTCCACTTT
>16|TRBJ2-7|-|TRBD1|TRBV5-1
CASSLSGTGRPYEQYF
TGCGCCAGCAGCTTGTCCGGGACAGGGAGGCCCTACGAGCAGTACTTC
>16|TRBJ2-1|once|-|TRBV15
CATSRGSQGPADEQFF
TGTGCCACCAGCAGAGGGTCCCAGGGACCAGCCGATGAGCAGTTCTTC
>19|TRBJ2-2|few|-|TRBV6-2/TRBV6-3
CASSNPRNTGFDRGGELFF
TGTGCCAGCAGTAACCCCCGGAATACAGGGTTTGACCGGGGCGGGGAGCTGTTTTTT
>17|TRBJ1-4|-|-|TRBV5-1
CASSLMPSDQTHEKLFF
TGCGCCAGCAGCTTAATGCCCTCTGACCAGACTCATGAAAAACTGTTTTTT
>16|TRBJ2-5|-|-|TRBV2
CASSEWSAGLQETQYF
TGTGCCAGCAGTGAATGGTCGGCAGGACTCCAAGAGACCCAGTACTTC
>13|TRBJ2-3|-|-|TRBV7-2
CASSLPNSDTQYF
TGTGCCAGCAGCTTACCTAATTCAGATACGCAGTATTTT
>17|TRBJ2-6|-|-|TRBV28
CASSLRFRESGANVLTF
TGTGCCAGCAGTTTGCGATTCAGGGAATCCGGGGCCAACGTCCTGACTTTC
>16|TRBJ2-5|-|TRBD1|TRBV28
CASSLPSDRGGKTQYF
TGTGCCAGCAGTTTGCCCTCGGACAGGGGAGGAAAGACCCAGTACTTC
>12|TRBJ2-3|-|-|TRBV19
CASSIVADTQYF
TGTGCCAGTAGTATAGTGGCAGATACGCAGTATTTT
>15|TRBJ2-3|-|-|TRBV3-1/TRBV3-2
CASSQESGGTDTQYF
TGTGCCAGCAGCCAAGAGAGTGGCGGCACAGATACGCAGTATTTT
>13|TRBJ1-2|-|TRBD1|TRBV5-1
CASSLWTGDGYTF
TGCGCCAGCAGCTTGTGGACAGGGGATGGCTACACCTTC
>14|TRBJ2-5|-|TRBD1|TRBV19
CASSITGGQETQYF
TGTGCCAGTAGTATTACAGGGGGACAAGAGACCCAGTACTTC
>20|TRBJ1-2|-|TRBD1|TRBV4-3
CASSQDGGRGTAPNPYGYTF
TGCGCCAGCAGCCAGGACGGTGGCCGCGGGACAGCCCCCAATCCCTATGGCTACACCTTC
>14|TRBJ1-6|-|-|TRBV5-1
CASSLEQLGSPLHF
TGCGCCAGCAGCTTGGAACAGTTGGGTTCACCCCTCCACTTT
>13|TRBJ2-7|once|TRBD1|TRBV10-3
CAIRGDRAYEQYF
TGTGCCATCAGGGGGGACAGGGCCTACGAGCAGTACTTC
>12|TRBJ1-2|-|-|TRBV10-3
CAISDTSYGYTF
TGTGCCATCAGTGATACGAGCTATGGCTACACCTTC
>18|TRBJ2-6|-|-|TRBV7-8
CASSLRRGRLPGANVLTF
TGTGCCAGCAGCTTAAGGAGGGGGCGCCTCCCTGGGGCCAACGTCCTGACTTTC
>15|TRBJ1-1|-|-|TRBV6-5
CASSYVVEVRAEAFF
TGTGCCAGCAGTTACGTGGTTGAGGTCCGGGCTGAAGCTTTCTTT
>15|TRBJ1-2|-|-|TRBV19
CASSTHPGNVYGYTF
TGTGCCAGTAGTACTCACCCGGGAAATGTCTATGGCTACACCTTC
>15|TRBJ2-7|-|-|TRBV7-2
CASSLDPPSSYEQYF
TGTGCCAGCAGCCTAGACCCCCCGAGCTCCTACGAGCAGTACTTC
>11|TRBJ1-1|-|-|TRBV2
CASSDNTEAFF
TGTGCCAGCAGTGACAACACTGAAGCTTTCTTT
>13|TRBJ1-2|-|-|TRBV19
CASSQAGARGYTF
TGTGCCAGTAGTCAGGCGGGGGCCAGGGGCTACACCTTC
>19|TRBJ2-3|-|-|TRBV5-4
CASSLGYRVPSRGTDTQYF
TGTGCCAGCAGCTTGGGTTACAGGGTCCCTAGTAGGGGGACAGATACGCAGTATTTT